Each of the 26 T cell receptor beta chains below was sequenced from the same sample in a study of T cell repertoires in aging, cancer and after chemotherapy. Rearranged V-D-J TRB sequences were amplified with a mixed TRB-A/B primer pool. TCRdb re-called the multiplex PCR reads with MiXCR, one entry per CDR3 protein. The sample has about 21,000 distinct CDR3 sequences, 35% to 40% seen once; the top ten hold 15% to 20%. TCR beta rearrangements were amplified from peripheral blood genomic DNA. The sample consisted of blood. The receptors were gathered from a human donor with a solid tumor.

The chain combines TRBV7-9 with TRBJ2-3; D ambiguous. CDR3 length equals 16 residues. From germline, CDR1 is SEHNR and CDR2 FQNEAQ (reference sequence). Trimming left V 3 bases short and J 0 bases short, with 13 bases between. The CDR3 DNA reads TGTGCCAGCAGCTTTGCAGGTTCGATTAGCACAGATACGCAGTATTTT. Protein sequence: CASSFAGSISTDTQYF.

This chain uses TRBV6-2 or TRBV6-3 with TRBJ2-2; a weak D match, TRBD2 (5 bases). Trimming cost V 2 bases and J 0 bases, with 7 bases left between them. The length of the CDR3 is 15 residues. CDR1 is MNHEY, CDR2 SVGEGT, per germline. The CDR3 coding sequence is TGTGCCAGCAGTTACGAGGGAACGAACACCGGGGAGCTGTTTTTT. Translated: CASSYEGTNTGELFF.

The V call is TRBV12-3 or TRBV12-4, the J call TRBJ2-3; D may match TRBD1 or TRBD2 (6 bases each). The CDR3 length is 15 residues. Deletions cut 6 bases from V and 1 base from J, with 14 bases between. CDR3 nucleotides: TGTGCCAGCAGGGAGGCGGAGGGGGGCACAGATACGCAGTATTTT. Protein product: CASREAEGGTDTQYF.

The genes are TRBV19 and TRBJ2-5; no clear D. The CDR3 consists of 13 residues. V gave up 4 bases and J gave up 0 bases, with 6 bases separating them. The germline CDR1 and CDR2 sequences are LNHDA and SQIVND (reference sequence). CDR3 DNA: TGTGCCAGTAGTAGACATAACCAAGAGACCCAGTACTTC. Translated, it gives CASSRHNQETQYF.

The chain carries TRBV6-5 and TRBJ2-2, with D unresolved. Deletions cut 1 base from V and 5 bases from J, with 23 bases between. In germline, CDR1 is MNHEY, CDR2 SVGAGI. The length of the CDR3 is 19 residues. The CDR3 bases are TGTGCCAGCAGTTACTTCCTTCGGGCCCGACTTGATGGGACCGGGGAGCTGTTTTTT. This codes for CASSYFLRARLDGTGELFF.

This chain connects TRBV7-6 to TRBJ2-7, with D perhaps TRBD2 (5 bases). There are 14 residues in the CDR3. Per germline, CDR1 SGHVS and CDR2 FNYEAQ. The V and J ends lost 0 bases and 6 bases respectively, with 12 bases between them. This chain's CDR3 is CASSLARRPAEQYF. In DNA, the CDR3 is TGTGCCAGCAGCTTAGCCAGGAGGCCAGCCGAGCAGTACTTC.

This rearrangement joins TRBV12-3 or TRBV12-4 to TRBJ2-5; 11 positions agree with TRBD2. CDR3 length: 17 amino acids. Trimming removed 7 bases from V and 1 base from J; junction bases left unmatched: 11. DNA for the CDR3: TGTGCCAGCACTTTTAGACTCGGGACTAGCGGCCAAGAGACCCAGTACTTC. This codes for CASTFRLGTSGQETQYF.

The chain carries TRBV30 and TRBJ1-2, with TRBD1 matching 9 bases. The CDR3 is made up of 15 amino acids. Per germline, CDR1 GTSNPN and CDR2 SVGIG (reference sequence). Trimming took 0 bases from V and 7 from J; bases not matched to a gene: 9. CDR3 loop: CAWSVRGTGNRGYTF. In DNA, the CDR3 is TGTGCCTGGAGTGTAAGGGGGACAGGGAATCGTGGCTACACCTTC.

The V call is TRBV30, the J call TRBJ2-5, with TRBD1 as a possible D gene (6 bases). The CDR3 length is 14 residues. The V and J ends lost 3 bases and 1 base respectively, with 12 bases between them. CDR1 and CDR2 from the germline V gene are GTSNPN and SVGIG (reference sequence). Here the CDR3 DNA reads TGTGCCTGGAGCCGGACAGACCGCCAAGAGACCCAGTACTTC. Translated, it gives CAWSRTDRQETQYF.

This clonotype occurred a few times. J is TRBJ2-5 and V is TRBV19; D is ambiguous. This CDR3 has 13 amino acids. V was clipped by 4 bases and J by 0 bases, with 6 bases between them. Germline V CDR1 and CDR2: LNHDA, SQIVND (reference sequence). As DNA, the CDR3 is TGTGCCAGTAGTAGGTCGTACCAAGAGACCCAGTACTTC. As protein: CASSRSYQETQYF.

Points on this clonotype: One base away lies a much larger clone, so this may be a sequencing read error. The chain carries TRBV19 and TRBJ2-5; D remains ambiguous. CDR1 and CDR2 from the germline V gene are LNHDA and SQIVND (reference sequence). Deletions cut 6 bases from V and 3 bases from J, with 14 bases between. The CDR3 spans 14 residues. CDR3 DNA: TGTGCCAGTAGAGTCACCGAGTGGGAAGAGACCCAGTACTTC. As protein: CASRVTEWEETQYF.

J is TRBJ2-2 and V is TRBV7-9; D gene uncertain. Between the trimmed V and J ends, which lost 4 bases and 6 bases, there was a span of 21 bases. CDR1 is SEHNR and CDR2 is FQNEAQ in the germline V gene (reference sequence). The CDR3 is made up of 17 amino acids. CDR3 bases: TGTGCCAGCAGCTCCCCTCTGGGAATACCGACGGCCGGGGAGCTGTTTTTT. It is translated as CASSSPLGIPTAGELFF.

The chain is built from TRBV18 and TRBJ2-1; D gene unclear. The CDR3 length is 13 residues. The germline V gene has CDR1 KGHSH and CDR2 LQKENI. The V end was cut by 1 base, the J end by 1 base, with 2 bases between. DNA of the CDR3: TGTGCCAGCTCACCACGGTCCTACAATGAGCAGTTCTTC. Protein product: CASSPRSYNEQFF.

There are a few counts of this clonotype. The V and J genes are TRBV18 and TRBJ1-3; D not certain. Germline CDR1 reads KGHSH; CDR2 reads LQKENI. There are 13 residues in the CDR3. Trimming took off 0 bases at V and 3 bases at J, with 3 bases between the two ends. The CDR3 coding sequence is TGTGCCAGCTCACCACCAGTTGGAAACACCATATATTTT. This translates into CASSPPVGNTIYF.

The V call is TRBV13, the J call TRBJ1-2; 7 positions agree with TRBD1. The CDR3 spans 13 residues. Germline CDR1 and CDR2: PRHDT and FYEKMQ (reference sequence). J gave up 5 bases and V 5 bases, and 5 bases lay outside the gene matches. The CDR3 sequence: CASSRDRTYGYTF. The CDR3 bases are TGTGCCAGCAGCCGGGACAGAACTTATGGCTACACCTTC.

The chain uses TRBV19 and TRBJ2-7; TRBD2 might be the D (5 bases). Germline V CDR1 and CDR2: LNHDA, SQIVND (reference sequence). V was trimmed by 3 bases and J by 4 bases, leaving 10 bases between them. The length of the CDR3 is 13 residues. The CDR3 DNA is TGTGCCAGTAGTATTGGGAGCATATACGAGCAGTACTTC. It is translated as CASSIGSIYEQYF.

The V gene is TRBV11-1, the J gene TRBJ2-7; unclear D gene. Trimming took off 3 bases at V and 2 bases at J, with 17 bases between the two ends. The germline V gene has CDR1 SGHAT and CDR2 FQDESV (reference sequence). This CDR3 is 16 amino acids long. CDR3 nucleotide sequence: TGTGCCAGCAGCTTTGAGTTGGGGAAGGGAACCTACGAGCAGTACTTC. As protein: CASSFELGKGTYEQYF.

This clonotype is termed medium-sized. The V call is TRBV29-1, the J call TRBJ2-5; D possibly corresponds to TRBD1 (6 bases). This CDR3 contains 13 residues. The V gene's germline CDR1 is SQVTM and CDR2 ANQGSEA. The V and J ends lost 3 bases and 7 bases respectively, with 15 bases between them. The CDR3 bases are TGCAGCGTTGAGACAGGCGAGCAGTGGACCCAGTACTTC. Protein: CSVETGEQWTQYF.

The V gene is TRBV7-6, the J gene TRBJ2-2; 9 bases match TRBD1. Germline V gene data show CDR1 as SGHVS and CDR2 as FNYEAQ. Trimming at V came to 7 bases and at J to 2 bases, leaving 11 bases not matched to a gene. CDR3 length: 17 residues. The CDR3 reads CASTMLGQGFNTGELFF. The CDR3 bases are TGTGCCAGCACCATGTTGGGACAGGGATTTAACACCGGGGAGCTGTTTTTT.

V gene TRBV19 combines with J gene TRBJ2-1; possibly TRBD1 for D (6 bases). Trimming left V 7 bases short and J 4 bases short, with 17 bases between. The CDR3 sequence is 15 residues long. CDR1 and CDR2 from the germline V gene are LNHDA and SQIVND (reference sequence). CDR3 sequence: CASTYQGLGYNEQFF. The CDR3 DNA is TGTGCCAGTACCTATCAGGGGTTGGGGTACAATGAGCAGTTCTTC.

V gene TRBV6-2 or TRBV6-3 combines with J gene TRBJ2-3, with D perhaps matching TRBD2 (5 bases). CDR3 length: 15 residues. Germline V gives CDR1 MNHEY, CDR2 SVGEGT. Trimming stripped 6 bases from V and 8 bases from J, with 21 bases between. CDR3 amino acids: CASSPRLSGLLTQYF. DNA for the CDR3: TGTGCCAGCAGCCCCAGGTTATCGGGATTGCTTACGCAGTATTTT.

This clonotype came up a few times. The V and J genes are TRBV27 and TRBJ2-7; TRBD2 matches 8 bases. Germline V CDR1 and CDR2: MNHEY, SMNVEV (reference sequence). With V trimmed by 4 bases and J by 2 bases, 4 bases remained unmatched. The CDR3 has 14 amino acids. The CDR3 DNA reads TGTGCCAGCAGTTCCTGGCGGGAGGCCTACGAGCAGTACTTC. This translates into CASSSWREAYEQYF.

This clonotype was picked up a small number of times. The V and J genes are TRBV7-6 and TRBJ1-6; 7 bases fit TRBD1. The V segment lost 5 bases and the J segment 10 bases; nucleotides outside the gene matches: 11. The CDR3 has 15 residues. Germline V CDR1 and CDR2: SGHVS, FNYEAQ. The CDR3 here is CASSPGGGAGSPLHF. The CDR3 nucleotides read TGTGCCAGCAGCCCAGGGGGGGGCGCAGGGTCACCCCTCCACTTT.

This clonotype was picked up a small number of times. This chain uses TRBV28 with TRBJ2-7; D could derive from TRBD1 or TRBD2 (5 bases each). The CDR3 extends over 14 amino acids. Germline CDR1 and CDR2: MDHEN and SYDVKM. Trimming took 3 bases from V and 2 from J, leaving 11 bases between them. For the CDR3, the DNA is TGTGCCAGCAGTTTGGGGACGGGCCCCTACGAGCAGTACTTC. It specifies CASSLGTGPYEQYF.

V is TRBV5-4 and J is TRBJ2-6; TRBD2 agrees at 7 bases. This CDR3 has 18 residues. From germline, CDR1 is SGHNT and CDR2 YYREEE (reference sequence). J lost 2 bases, V lost 4 bases, and 12 bases had no gene match. The CDR3 DNA sequence: TGTGCCAGCAGCCTGACTGGCGGGGGTAAGGCTGGGGCCAACGTCCTGACTTTC. It yields the protein CASSLTGGGKAGANVLTF.

This clonotype has just a few counts. V is TRBV19 and J is TRBJ2-2; 12 nucleotides align to TRBD2. The CDR3 sequence is 15 residues long. J was trimmed by 7 bases and V by 3 bases; bases with no gene match: 3. Germline V gene sequence: CDR1 LNHDA, CDR2 SQIVND (reference sequence). CDR3 in DNA: TGTGCCAGTAGTATTGGGGGACTAGCGGGCGGGGAGCTGTTTTTT. Translation gives CASSIGGLAGGELFF.